This T cell receptor beta chain was recovered during a study of T cell clones after liver transplantation. Background on the study: Liver transplant recipients had immunosuppression withdrawal attempted within 2 years. Third-party-reactive TCRbeta sequences from pre-transplant mixed lymphocyte reactions served as antigen-independent comparators. Three of the eight recipients were HCV-positive; the rest had non-autoimmune, non-viral transplant indications.

TCRdb's table, derived via immunoSEQ multiplex PCR, lists solely in-frame clones and lacks some. The data contain 65,000 to 85,000 clones, 80% to 85% of them singletons. Study findings and constraints: Graft donor-reactive T cells may have migrated into the graft rather than being deleted.

This clone turned up a few times. The antigen remains undetermined. Sequenced here: CD4+ T cells from blood, sampled roughly 48 months after liver transplant. The receptor comes from a human patient who received a liver transplant. Some T cells may trace back to the graft donor.

CDR3 region: CASRKLTGRDGYTF. The CDR3 bases are TGTGCCAGCAGAAAATTAACAGGGAGGGATGGCTACACCTTC. The J gene is TRBJ1-2, the V gene TRBV2; TRBD1 is a possible D gene (6 bases). This CDR3 has 14 residues. Trimming removed 6 bases from V and 6 bases from J, with 17 bases in between. Germline CDR1 reads SNHLY; CDR2 reads FYNNEI.